The next 20 T cell receptor beta chains were all read from a single sample in a study of shared clonotypes between healthy human individuals. The method was immunoSEQ multiplex PCR; TCRdb's version includes in-frame clones alone and lacks a portion of them. The repertoire consists of some 530,000 clones, with about 85% occurring once and the leading ten covering 10% to 15%. The specimen sequenced was PBMCs. The receptors stem from a woman aged 40 to 50 in good health. Some clones in this sample may be carry-over from other donors' samples.

This clone was observed a few times. Only one base separates this from a far larger clonotype, so it likely reflects a read error. The CDR3 nucleotides read TGTGCCAGCAGTGAGGGATTGGGAGTACCGACAGATACGCAGTATTTT. It codes for CASSEGLGVPTDTQYF. J is TRBJ2-3 and V is TRBV6-1; D may be TRBD2 (5 bases). With 3 bases removed from V and 3 bases from J, the gap between germline ends came to 16 bases. The germline CDR1 and CDR2 sequences are MNHNS and SASEGT. The CDR3 runs to 16 residues.

The rearrangement joins TRBV7-9 to TRBJ2-1, with TRBD2 identical over 13 bases. Trimming cost V 5 bases and J 3 bases; bases outside gene matches: 13. CDR1 and CDR2 (germline): SEHNR, FQNEAQ (reference sequence). CDR3 length: 19 residues. CDR3 residues: CASSPQRRLAGGYYNEQFF. The CDR3 DNA follows: TGTGCCAGCAGCCCACAGCGCCGACTAGCGGGAGGATACTACAATGAGCAGTTCTTC. Using reference TRBV7-9 and TRBJ2-1 for the parts outside the CDR3, the full variable domain is DTGVSQNPRHKITKRGQNVTFRCDPISEHNRLYWYRQTLGQGPEFLTYFQNEAQLEKSRLLSDRFSAERPKGSFSTLEIQRTEQGDSAMYLCASSPQRRLAGGYYNEQFFGPGTRLTVL.

This clone was picked up one time. The genes are TRBV5-1 and TRBJ2-7; D not certain. The V and J ends lost 4 bases and 3 bases respectively, with 17 bases between them. This CDR3 is 15 amino acids long. Germline CDR1 reads SGHRS; CDR2 reads YFSETQ. The DNA of the CDR3 is TGCGCCAGCAGCCTAGGACCAAACGACGTCTACGAGCAGTACTTC. This codes for CASSLGPNDVYEQYF.

The rearrangement joins TRBV5-1 to TRBJ2-2; the match to TRBD1 covers 9 bases. Germline V gene lookup returns CDR1 SGHRS and CDR2 YFSETQ. CDR3 length equals 16 residues. Germline trimming cut 1 base from V and 1 base from J; bases unmatched to any gene: 2. The CDR3 sequence is CASSLRTGVNTGELFF. In DNA, the CDR3 is TGCGCCAGCAGCTTGCGGACAGGGGTGAACACCGGGGAGCTGTTTTTT.

V usage is TRBV19 and J usage is TRBJ2-1, with 9 bases that match TRBD2. Germline CDR1 is LNHDA and CDR2 is SQIVND (reference sequence). The length of the CDR3 is 16 residues. V shed 2 bases, J shed 7 bases, and the junction held 9 bases outside the gene matches. CDR3 protein: CASSILAGSTGNEQFF. CDR3 DNA sequence: TGTGCCAGTAGTATACTAGCGGGATCCACGGGGAATGAGCAGTTCTTC. Full variable domain (missing parts from reference TRBV19 and TRBJ2-1): DGGITQSPKYLFRKEGQNVTLSCEQNLNHDAMYWYRQDPGQGLRLIYYSQIVNDFQKGDIAEGYSVSREKKESFPLTVTSAQKNPTAFYLCASSILAGSTGNEQFFGPGTRLTVL.

This clone was counted once. A far larger clone differs by one base, so this is likely a read error. The chain has TRBV10-3 and TRBJ2-2; TRBD2 agrees at 9 bases. Germline loops: CDR1 ENHRY, CDR2 SYGVKD. The CDR3 length is 18 residues. With V trimmed by 3 bases and J by 7 bases, 15 bases remained unmatched. The CDR3 is CAISEWGRASGNRGELFF. The CDR3 DNA sequence: TGTGCCATCAGTGAATGGGGGCGGGCTAGCGGGAATCGCGGGGAGCTGTTTTTT.

J is TRBJ1-5 and V is TRBV9; D gene uncertain. V was cut by 3 bases and J by 0 bases, with 10 bases left in between. The CDR3 has 15 residues. From germline, CDR1 is SGDLS and CDR2 YYNGEE. CDR3 DNA: TGTGCCAGCAGCGCGCTGGGTTATAGCAATCAGCCCCAGCATTTT. This encodes CASSALGYSNQPQHF.

The V gene is TRBV5-6, the J gene TRBJ2-5; D not certain. Germline V gives CDR1 SGHDT, CDR2 YYEEEE. This CDR3 is 13 amino acids long. Trimming left V 4 bases short and J 2 bases short, with 9 bases between. The CDR3 nucleotides read TGTGCCAGCAGCAGCACAGTTCAAGAGACCCAGTACTTC. This encodes CASSSTVQETQYF.

This clone was seen only once. A read error likely explains this, since a far larger clone differs by one base. The chain joins TRBV28 to TRBJ1-4; unclear D gene. This CDR3 spans 14 amino acids. Trimming removed 2 bases from V and 4 bases from J, with 8 bases in between. Looked up from germline, CDR1 is MDHEN and CDR2 is SYDVKM. The CDR3 DNA follows: TGTGCCAGCAGTTTACGAGATCTTAATGAAAAACTGTTTTTT. Translation gives CASSLRDLNEKLFF.

Regarding this clone: It differs at one base from a far larger clone, so likely a read error. The chain is built from TRBV27 and TRBJ1-5, with D perhaps matching TRBD1 (6 bases). Germline V lookup: CDR1 MNHEY, CDR2 SMNVEV (reference sequence). Trimming cost V 5 bases and J 3 bases, with 14 bases left between them. The length of the CDR3 is 15 residues. The CDR3 DNA reads as TGTGCCAGCAGTCCATTACAGGGTCTCAATCAGCCCCAGCATTTT. Protein: CASSPLQGLNQPQHF.

The gene calls are TRBV6-4 and TRBJ1-1, with 9 nucleotides matching TRBD1. CDR3 size: 16 residues. V shed 6 bases and J 1 base; nucleotides not matched to a gene: 9. The germline gives CDR1 MRHNA, CDR2 SNTAGT. The CDR3 coding sequence is TGTGCCAGCAGCCGACGGGACAGGGTTACGAACACTGAAGCTTTCTTT. Protein sequence: CASSRRDRVTNTEAFF.

The rearrangement joins TRBV5-1 to TRBJ2-1; TRBD1 matches at 9 bases. With 3 bases clipped from V and 7 bases from J, the junction kept 11 bases outside the gene matches. The CDR3 spans 16 residues. Looked up from germline, CDR1 is SGHRS and CDR2 is YFSETQ. In DNA, the CDR3 is TGCGCCAGCAGCTCGACCGGGACAGGGTATGGTAATGAGCAGTTCTTC. It is translated as CASSSTGTGYGNEQFF.

The chain carries TRBV4-3 and TRBJ2-2; D may be TRBD1 (5 bases). CDR3 length equals 16 residues. Trimming pared 3 bases from V and 0 bases from J, leaving 11 bases between. Germline CDR1 and CDR2: LGHNA and YSLEER. The CDR3 spells CASSHRPGTNTGELFF. The DNA for the CDR3 is TGCGCCAGCAGCCACCGACCAGGGACGAACACCGGGGAGCTGTTTTTT.

For this clone: With only one base between it and a far larger clone, this is likely a read error. The sample carries other DNA sequences with the same CDR3. The chain links TRBV29-1 to TRBJ1-1, with D possibly being TRBD1 (5 bases). Germline CDR1 SQVTM, CDR2 ANQGSEA. The CDR3 spans 14 residues. CDR3 coding DNA: TGCAGCGTTGTTAATCCAGGGATGAACACTGAAGCCTTCTTT. Amino acids: CSVVNPGMNTEAFF.

This clone was seen once. A read error is likely here: a far larger clone is one base away. This chain uses TRBV5-4 with TRBJ2-5, with 10 bases aligning to TRBD2. With 4 bases clipped from V and 7 bases from J, the junction kept 10 bases outside the gene matches. The length of the CDR3 is 15 residues. Germline V CDR1 and CDR2: SGHNT, YYREEE (reference sequence). The CDR3 region is CASSPGTSAKGTQYF. The CDR3 DNA follows: TGTGCCAGCAGCCCGGGGACTAGCGCAAAAGGGACCCAGTACTTC.

This clone was recorded a few times. The chain is built from TRBV15 and TRBJ1-2, with unresolved D. In germline, CDR1 is LNHNV, CDR2 YYDKDF (reference sequence). The CDR3 is 11 amino acids. Trimming cost V 4 bases and J 8 bases, with 8 bases left between them. CDR3 region: CATSNGRGYTF. The CDR3 DNA reads as TGTGCCACCAGCAACGGGAGGGGCTACACCTTC. The full variable domain, completed using reference TRBV15 and TRBJ1-2, is DAMVIQNPRYQVTQFGKPVTLSCSQTLNHNVMYWYQQKSSQAPKLLFHYYDKDFNNEADTPDNFQSRRPNTSFCFLDIRSPGLGDTAMYLCATSNGRGYTFGSGTRLTVV.

This clone has more than one count but fewer than ten. The V gene is TRBV28, the J gene TRBJ1-5; possibly TRBD1 for D (6 bases). Germline values: CDR1 MDHEN, CDR2 SYDVKM. Trimming removed 2 bases at V and 1 base at J, with 9 bases between. The CDR3 totals 15 residues. The CDR3 DNA is TGTGCCAGCAGTTTACGGGGGGCAAGCAATCAGCCCCAGCATTTT. It yields the protein CASSLRGASNQPQHF. Based on the CDR3 plus reference TRBV28 and TRBJ1-5, the full variable domain is DVKVTQSSRYLVKRTGEKVFLECVQDMDHENMFWYRQDPGLGLRLIYFSYDVKMKEKGDIPEGYSVSREKKERFSLILESASTNQTSMYLCASSLRGASNQPQHFGDGTRLSIL.

The CDR3 loop is CASSLQRARDEQYF. The CDR3 nucleotides read TGTGCCAGCAGTCTACAGCGGGCCAGGGACGAGCAGTACTTC. This chain links TRBV2 with TRBJ2-7; D possibly corresponds to TRBD2 (6 bases). Germline V lookup: CDR1 SNHLY, CDR2 FYNNEI. Trimming took 5 bases from V and 5 from J, leaving 16 bases between them. This CDR3 spans 14 amino acids.

To note about this clone: A read error is likely here: a far larger clone is one base away. This specimen includes other DNA sequences encoding the same CDR3. This chain links TRBV21-1 with TRBJ2-1; TRBD1 is the table's D call and was not checked against the DNA. TRBV21-1 is reported as a pseudogene. The CDR3 spans 17 residues. The CDR3 loop reads CATQIKGQRTNYNEQFF. CDR3 sequence (DNA): TGCGCCACCCAAATAAAGGGACAGCGGACCAATTACAATGAGCAGTTCTTC.

This chain joins TRBV28 and TRBJ1-3, with 7 bases identical to TRBD1. Germline lookup yields CDR1 MDHEN and CDR2 SYDVKM. The CDR3 has 16 residues. The junction had 10 bases not matched to a gene; V was cut back by 6 bases and J by 2 bases. CDR3 DNA sequence: TGTGCCAGCAGCCAACATTCAGGGGGACCTGGAAACACCATATATTTT. Protein product: CASSQHSGGPGNTIYF.